This T cell receptor (beta chain) emerged from a study of blood T cell repertoires in COVID-19. As for the study in general: From the United States, Italy and Spain came samples of acute and convalescent COVID-19. T cells, B-cell-depleted T cells, or PBMCs provided the cDNA or gDNA that served as material.

Source study methods: Reference gene primer amplification in the assay estimated nucleated cell counts. Profiled with immunoSEQ multiplex PCR; TCRdb holds only in-frame clones, not every one. That table supplies the V and J calls and clone size; D and trimming were determined from the DNA. The sample carries about 230,000 clones, 85% recorded once. The germline gives CDR1 PRHDT, CDR2 FYEKMQ (reference sequence). CDR3 length: 13 amino acids. With 4 bases clipped from V and 5 bases from J, the junction kept 4 bases outside the gene matches. Source material: peripheral blood. The sequence was obtained from a man between 40 and 49 years old with acute or convalescent COVID-19. J is TRBJ1-1 and V is TRBV13; 7 bases align to TRBD1. Here the CDR3 DNA reads TGTGCCAGCAGCTACAGGGGAAGTACTGAAGCTTTCTTT. Encoded protein: CASSYRGSTEAFF.